Listed below are T cell receptor beta chains from one sample, sequenced in a study of T cell changes during pregnancy in multiple sclerosis. Generated by immunoSEQ multiplex PCR, the TCRdb table keeps only in-frame clones and is missing some. This table holds tens of thousands of clones, around 90% found once. The sample was CD8+ T cells from peripheral blood mononuclear cells, taken before pregnancy. Receptors were obtained from a female donor with multiple sclerosis, enrolled in a pregnancy study. Each CDR3 is given without its conserved first and last residue. Fields, in order: J gene, V gene, CDR3 length, CDR3 protein.

TRBJ2-3,TRBV6-5,13,ASTGGTTSTDTQY
TRBJ2-7,TRBV5-5,13,ASSSRDRIPYEQY
TRBJ2-7,TRBV19,10,ASSFDRVEQY
TRBJ2-7,TRBV6-1,14,ASSDLRAGESDEQY
TRBJ2-7,TRBV27,12,ASSPSAGSYEQY
TRBJ1-2,TRBV29-1,12,SVEMGPNNYGYT
TRBJ1-1,TRBV19,13,ASGTGGAVSTEAF
TRBJ1-5,TRBV5-5,11,ASSQESDQPQH
TRBJ2-3,TRBV15,11,ATSRDPTDTQY
TRBJ1-2,TRBV2,10,ASKGASYGYT
TRBJ2-7,TRBV11-2,12,ASRTRGAPYEQY
TRBJ1-5,TRBV6-5,12,ASSPGSWGEPQH
TRBJ2-1,TRBV27,12,ASSIGSGVGEQF
TRBJ1-2,TRBV27,10,ASSGTADGYT
TRBJ2-7,TRBV7-2,11,ASSFGRSYEQY
TRBJ2-5,TRBV5-8,11,ASSLRVAETQY
TRBJ2-2,TRBV11-2,16,ASSLAGRGARTTGELF
TRBJ2-7,TRBV6-5,13,ASRPGVGGENEQY
TRBJ2-7,TRBV4-3,13,ASSQDPGGSYEQY
TRBJ2-7,TRBV7-9,13,ASSSQGTTSYEQY
TRBJ1-1,TRBV11-2,8,ASQGTTAF
TRBJ1-2,TRBV6-4,13,ASSYGTGGVYGYT
TRBJ2-1,TRBV7-2,17,ASSLTPLLAGGRHNEQF
TRBJ2-3,TRBV15,12,ATRTGAGTDTQY
TRBJ2-2,TRBV30,12,AWRTSGGRGELF
TRBJ1-1,TRBV28,12,ASSPPQGGTEAF
TRBJ2-7,TRBV7-9,9,ASSGADEQY
TRBJ2-3,TRBV6-5,13,ASSFTSGPTDTQY
TRBJ1-1,TRBV4-3,13,ASSQDTGGGTEAF
TRBJ1-2,TRBV4-1,11,ASSQGPTYGYT
TRBJ2-3,TRBV4-3,12,ASSPRQGADTQY
TRBJ2-7,TRBV5-6,10,ASSWQGYEQY
TRBJ2-5,TRBV2,14,ASSEARRGGVETQY
TRBJ2-1,TRBV6-4,13,ASSDVAGVNNEQF
TRBJ2-1,TRBV30,15,AWRLTRTTSVYNEQF
TRBJ1-6,TRBV11-2,13,ASSLGDRDNSPLH